This T cell receptor (beta chain) appears in the sequencing data of a study of CD8 T cells in Susac syndrome. The patients with Susac syndrome satisfied recently defined diagnostic criteria for either definite or probable disease. With respect to this clonotype: Its antigen is undetermined.

Study results and limitations: The total CD8+ repertoires yielded 15 to 20 Susac-specific public clones and the CD8+ TEMRA repertoires yielded about 5. As the study acknowledged, the number of individuals in its TCR sequencing and HLA analysis was relatively small.

The germline gives CDR1 SQVTM, CDR2 ANQGSEA. This CDR3 region has 14 residues. After removal of 1 base from V and 5 bases from J, the junction contained 7 bases not matched to a gene. It was with random hexamers that roughly 0.5 to 1 ug RNA was reverse transcribed. Across 54 Vbeta and 13 Jbeta, TCR beta CDR3 was amplified with immunoSEQ multiplex PCR. TCRdb itself ran the immunoSEQ multiplex PCR reads through MiXCR, one entry per CDR3 protein. The table has approximately 190,000 distinct CDR3 sequences, approximately 95% seen once. The specimen sequenced was CD8+ T cells from PBMCs. The chain has TRBV29-1 and TRBJ2-7, with 8 bases identical to TRBD1. This TCR was recovered from a human donor with Susac syndrome. The CDR3 is CSVEVDREPDEQYF. The CDR3 DNA follows: TGCAGCGTTGAAGTGGACAGGGAGCCAGACGAGCAGTACTTC.